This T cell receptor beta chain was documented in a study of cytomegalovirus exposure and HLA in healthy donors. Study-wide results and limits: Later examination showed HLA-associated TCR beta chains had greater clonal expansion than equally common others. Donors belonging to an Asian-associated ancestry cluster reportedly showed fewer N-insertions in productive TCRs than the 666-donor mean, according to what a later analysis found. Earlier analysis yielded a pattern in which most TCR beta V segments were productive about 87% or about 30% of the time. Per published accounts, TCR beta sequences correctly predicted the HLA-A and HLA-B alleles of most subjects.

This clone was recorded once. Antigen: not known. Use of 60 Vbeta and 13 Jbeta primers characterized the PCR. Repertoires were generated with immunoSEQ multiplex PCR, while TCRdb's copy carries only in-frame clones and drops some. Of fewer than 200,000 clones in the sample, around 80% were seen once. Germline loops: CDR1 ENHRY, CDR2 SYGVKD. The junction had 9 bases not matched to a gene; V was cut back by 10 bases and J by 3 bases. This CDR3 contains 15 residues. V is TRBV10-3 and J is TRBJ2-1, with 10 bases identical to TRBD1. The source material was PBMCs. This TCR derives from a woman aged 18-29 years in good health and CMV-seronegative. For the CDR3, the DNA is TGTGCCACCGACAGGGGGCGTGGGGGCTACAATGAGCAGTTCTTC. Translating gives CATDRGRGGYNEQFF.